The next 9 T cell receptor beta chains were all read from a single sample in a study of OX40 agonist ivuxolimab in advanced cancers. Data came from immunoSEQ multiplex PCR; TCRdb stores just in-frame clones and leaves some out. The sample shows approximately 75,000 clones, 75% to 85% of them seen only once. The specimen was CD4+ or CD8+ T cells sorted from blood, collected in a trial of the OX40 agonist ivuxolimab. All receptors derive from an adult with an advanced solid tumor such as melanoma, head and neck, liver or kidney cancer.

The CDR3 coding sequence is TGTGCCAGCAGCCAAGAGAACAGGGGTGCCTACGAGCAGTACTTC. Its translation: CASSQENRGAYEQYF. The gene calls are TRBV4-2 and TRBJ2-7, with 7 positions matching TRBD1. The CDR3 consists of 15 residues. With V trimmed by 0 bases and J by 2 bases, 4 bases remained unmatched. Per germline, CDR1 LGHNA and CDR2 YNFKEQ.

The chain uses TRBV28 and TRBJ2-7; D uncertain. V was clipped by 5 bases and J by 1 base, with 15 bases between them. CDR3 length equals 15 residues. Germline V gene lookup returns CDR1 MDHEN and CDR2 SYDVKM. The CDR3 sequence is CASSPPGFVSYEQYF. The DNA of the CDR3 is TGTGCCAGCAGTCCGCCGGGTTTTGTATCCTACGAGCAGTACTTC.

The CDR3 DNA reads TGTGCCAGCAGCCCCCAGGCCTTAAACTATGGCTACACCTTC. This codes for CASSPQALNYGYTF. The rearrangement joins TRBV5-6 to TRBJ1-2; D remains unclear. The CDR3 consists of 14 residues. The germline V gene has CDR1 SGHDT and CDR2 YYEEEE. Trimming left V 4 bases short and J 2 bases short, with 12 bases between.

This chain links TRBV6-5 with TRBJ2-1; D call uncertain. Germline loops: CDR1 MNHEY, CDR2 SVGAGI. The V gene lost 6 bases and the J gene lost 5 bases, with 5 bases spanning the gap. The CDR3 runs 11 residues. The CDR3 DNA reads as TGTGCCAGCAGCCTTAACAATGAGCAGTTCTTC. Residues: CASSLNNEQFF.

This chain connects TRBV4-2 to TRBJ1-2, with D unresolved. V lost 3 bases and J 0 bases, leaving 11 bases between the germline ends. This CDR3 contains 15 residues. Looked up from germline, CDR1 is LGHNA and CDR2 is YNFKEQ. CDR3 sequence: CASSHLRQTNYGYTF. The CDR3 DNA follows: TGTGCCAGCAGCCACCTCCGGCAGACTAACTATGGCTACACCTTC.

The CDR3 sequence is CASSLLRGTSGRGTNEQFF. The CDR3 DNA is TGTGCCAGCAGCCTCCTAAGGGGGACTAGCGGGAGGGGGACCAATGAGCAGTTCTTC. The chain combines TRBV4-2 with TRBJ2-1; 16 bases are a match to TRBD2. V shed 4 bases, J shed 6 bases, and the junction held 12 bases outside the gene matches. This CDR3 is 19 amino acids long. Germline CDR1 and CDR2: LGHNA and YNFKEQ.

This clone was recorded a few times. The V gene is TRBV29-1, the J gene TRBJ2-1, with D tentatively TRBD2 (7 bases). Per the germline V gene, CDR1 is SQVTM and CDR2 is ANQGSEA. The length of the CDR3 is 16 residues. Trimming stripped 0 bases from V and 3 bases from J, with 15 bases between. This CDR3 is CSVEDVRGGHYNEQFF. In DNA, the CDR3 is TGCAGCGTTGAAGATGTGCGCGGGGGCCACTACAATGAGCAGTTCTTC.

V is TRBV19 and J is TRBJ1-1; D is perhaps TRBD1 (6 bases). Trimming pared 6 bases from V and 5 bases from J, leaving 10 bases between. From germline, CDR1 is LNHDA and CDR2 SQIVND (reference sequence). The CDR3 contains 12 residues. The chain's CDR3 is CASRDRTTEAFF. CDR3 nucleotide sequence: TGTGCCAGTAGAGACAGGACGACTGAAGCTTTCTTT.

The J gene is TRBJ2-3, the V gene TRBV7-2; D not certain. The J call may be faulty, since TRBJ1-4 better matches the DNA end. Germline CDR1 SGHTA, CDR2 FQGNSA. The CDR3 has 12 amino acids. CDR3: CASSRPGSTLFF. As DNA, the CDR3 is TGTGCCAGCAGCCGCCCGGGCTCCACACTGTTTTTT.